The source of this T cell receptor (beta chain) is a study of identical twins. Study conclusions and caveats: Out-of-frame alpha sequences common to twins were enriched for low generation probability.

The germline CDR1 and CDR2 sequences are SGHRS and YFSETQ. The CDR3 sequence is 14 residues long. The V gene lost 0 bases and the J gene lost 5 bases, with 12 bases spanning the gap. This clonotype has more than one count but fewer than ten. What it binds is unknown. TCRdb analysed the 5' RACE reads with MiXCR anew, one entry per CDR3 protein. The table shows under 900,000 distinct CDR3 sequences, with around a sixth occurring only once. The same specimen was also included in a second study, on T cells expressing NK-cell markers. That report notes: Nothing established the HCMV specificity of expanded NKG2C+ T cell clones.

The source of this sequence is a woman aged 18-29 years in good health. The chain recombines TRBV5-1 with TRBJ2-7; a possible D gene is TRBD2 (5 bases). Sequenced material: PBMCs. CDR3 sequence reads: CASSLGEGVDEQYF. CDR3 sequence (DNA): TGCGCCAGCAGCTTGGGAGAGGGTGTGGACGAGCAGTACTTC.